The clone carrying this TCR beta chain was observed once. In the PCR, 60 Vbeta and 13 Jbeta primers were used. The method was immunoSEQ multiplex PCR; TCRdb's version includes in-frame clones alone and lacks a portion of them. The repertoire holds roughly 100,000 clones, with more than 75% as singletons. The data originate from a study of cytomegalovirus exposure and HLA in healthy donors. This clonotype was obtained from a woman between 18 and 30 years old in good health and CMV-seropositive. The material sequenced was PBMCs.

The CDR3 DNA reads TGTGCCAGCAGTCCTAGCGGCCTACCCTACGAGCAGTACTTC. This gives the protein CASSPSGLPYEQYF. This chain joins TRBV27 and TRBJ2-7; 7 bases map to TRBD2. The germline V gene encodes CDR1 MNHEY and CDR2 SMNVEV (reference sequence). The CDR3 length is 14 residues. J was trimmed by 2 bases and V by 5 bases; bases with no gene match: 6.